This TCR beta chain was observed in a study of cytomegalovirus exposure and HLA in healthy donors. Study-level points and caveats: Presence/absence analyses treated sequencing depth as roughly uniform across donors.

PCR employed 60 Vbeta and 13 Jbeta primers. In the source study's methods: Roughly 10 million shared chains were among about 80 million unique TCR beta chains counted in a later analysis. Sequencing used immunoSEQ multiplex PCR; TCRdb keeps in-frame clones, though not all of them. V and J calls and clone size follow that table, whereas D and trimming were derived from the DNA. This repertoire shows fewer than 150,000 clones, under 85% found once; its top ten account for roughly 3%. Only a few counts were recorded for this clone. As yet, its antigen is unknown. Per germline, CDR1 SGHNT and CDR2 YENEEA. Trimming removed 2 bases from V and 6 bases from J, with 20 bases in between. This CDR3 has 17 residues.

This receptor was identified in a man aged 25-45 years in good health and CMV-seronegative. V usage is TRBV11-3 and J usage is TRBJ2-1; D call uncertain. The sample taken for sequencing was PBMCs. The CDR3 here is CASSLQYDTESANEQFF. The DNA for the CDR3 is TGTGCCAGCAGCTTACAATACGACACCGAATCCGCCAATGAGCAGTTCTTC.